A single sample is the source of the 5 T cell receptor beta chains below, sequenced in a study of T cells after yellow fever vaccination. In TCRdb, the 5' RACE reads were re-called with MiXCR into one record per CDR3 protein. The sample holds around 610,000 distinct CDR3 sequences, around an eighth seen once. The sequencing here drew on PBMCs, taken on the day of the yellow fever booster vaccination. The source is a man younger than 40 who received the YFV17D yellow fever vaccine.

This clonotype was detected only a few times. V and J are TRBV2 and TRBJ2-2, with 10 bases fitting TRBD1. Germline CDR1 is SNHLY and CDR2 is FYNNEI. This CDR3 region has 14 residues. The junction had 4 bases not matched to a gene; V was cut back by 7 bases and J by 5 bases. Here the CDR3 DNA reads TGTGCCAGCACTCGGACAGGGGGAACCGGGGAGCTGTTTTTT. Translation: CASTRTGGTGELFF.

This clonotype turned up a few times. This rearrangement joins TRBV30 to TRBJ2-1, with TRBD1 identical over 9 bases. The trim removed 2 bases at V and 6 bases at J, leaving 8 bases unmatched. CDR1 and CDR2 (germline): GTSNPN, SVGIG (reference sequence). The CDR3 extends over 15 amino acids. CDR3 DNA sequence: TGTGCCTGGAGTTTCCGGGACAGGGTGTCCAATGAGCAGTTCTTC. It codes for CAWSFRDRVSNEQFF.

CDR3 amino acids: CASTFGTGGYNEQFF. The CDR3 DNA is TGTGCCAGCACCTTCGGGACAGGGGGCTACAATGAGCAGTTCTTC. The chain links TRBV27 to TRBJ2-1, with TRBD1 matching over 11 bases. Germline CDR1 is MNHEY and CDR2 is SMNVEV (reference sequence). The V segment lost 7 bases and the J segment 3 bases; nucleotides outside the gene matches: 5. This CDR3 is built from 15 residues.

This clonotype showed up just a few times. The genes are TRBV6-1 and TRBJ1-5; D is perhaps TRBD1 (5 bases). Germline-derived CDR1 and CDR2 are MNHNS and SASEGT. The CDR3 runs 15 residues. V lost 6 bases, J lost 1 base, and 13 bases lay in between. The CDR3 here is CASSSGRRSNQPQHF. DNA of the CDR3: TGTGCCAGCAGCTCGGGACGGAGGAGCAATCAGCCCCAGCATTTT.

The rearrangement joins TRBV20-1 to TRBJ2-7, with 8 bases that match TRBD2. Looked up from germline, CDR1 is DFQATT and CDR2 is SNEGSKA (reference sequence). V shed 3 bases, J shed 3 bases, and the junction held 4 bases outside the gene matches. The CDR3 totals 13 residues. The CDR3 spells CSASGTSVYEQYF. The DNA for the CDR3 is TGCAGTGCTAGCGGGACTAGTGTCTACGAGCAGTACTTC.